The source of this T cell receptor (beta chain) is a study of cytomegalovirus exposure and HLA in healthy donors. Overall study findings and caveats: Specific recognition of CMV antigens was confirmed in vitro for a few chains (all CMV-associated). Both high specificity and high sensitivity reportedly marked the classifier's diagnosis of cytomegalovirus status. Many donors carried some public TCRs, although rarity characterized most TCR sequences.

Donors counted as nominally healthy when sampled, yet unrecorded immune exposures were likely. Primers for the PCR totalled 60 Vbeta and 13 Jbeta. Clones were read by immunoSEQ multiplex PCR, and TCRdb kept only the in-frame ones, dropping some. Among over 85,000 clones listed, around 80% were seen once. The CDR3 length is 15 residues. Comments on this clone: Antigen: not known.

V usage is TRBV12-1 and J usage is TRBJ2-1; no check of the table's D call, TRBD2, against the DNA was made. TRBV12-1 is annotated as a pseudogene. The TCR was taken from a man under 40 in good health and CMV-seronegative. Input material: PBMCs. Written as DNA, the CDR3 is TGTGCCAGCAGCCCCGGGAGCGGGGCCTACAATGAGCAGTTCTTC. Amino acids: CASSPGSGAYNEQFF.